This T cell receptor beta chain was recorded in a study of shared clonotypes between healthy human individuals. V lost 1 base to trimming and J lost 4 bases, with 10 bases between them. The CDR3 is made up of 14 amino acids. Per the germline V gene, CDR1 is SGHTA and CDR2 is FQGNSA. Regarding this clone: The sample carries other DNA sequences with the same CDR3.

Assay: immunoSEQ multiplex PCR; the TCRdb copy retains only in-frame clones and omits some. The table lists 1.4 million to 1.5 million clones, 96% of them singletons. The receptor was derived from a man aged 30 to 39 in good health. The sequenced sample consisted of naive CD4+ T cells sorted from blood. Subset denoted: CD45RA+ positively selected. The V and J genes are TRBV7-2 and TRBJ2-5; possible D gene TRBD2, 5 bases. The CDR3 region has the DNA TGTGCCAGCAGCTTAGGTGGGAGCGGAGAGACCCAGTACTTC. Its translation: CASSLGGSGETQYF.